This T cell receptor beta chain was observed in a study of blood T cell repertoires in COVID-19 (TCRdb year 2020). Background for the entire study: The collaborator samples originated in the United States, Italy and Spain and spanned the acute and convalescent phases of COVID-19. The dataset comprised deeply sampled blood TCRbeta repertoires from subjects exposed to, actively infected with, or recovered from COVID-19. The repertoires were released in a freely available public database intended as a resource for research on the immune response to SARS-CoV-2. The prospective study material was composed of cDNA or gDNA derived from T cells, B-cell-depleted T cells, or PBMCs. Sample metadata almost always included a de-identified subject ID, COVID-19 status, age in years and sex. HLA class I and class II types, where available, came from metadata supplied by the sample provider rather than from assay-based typing. Samples came from the ongoing ImmuneRACE study (first 160 participants) plus 1,254 subjects from 6 global collaborators.

The immunoSEQ Assay, a bias-controlled multiplex PCR, was used to amplify TCRbeta CDR3 regions from genomic DNA. The published analysis was carried out like this. The number of nucleated cells in each sample was estimated by amplification of reference gene primers within the assay. Sequence reads were collapsed and filtered to measure the absolute abundance of every unique TCRbeta CDR3 rearrangement. For each sample, productive Simpson clonality was calculated by taking the square root of Simpson's diversity index across productive rearrangements. TCRdb took over this immuneACCESS table, retaining in-frame rearrangements with V and J assigned. Such tables are incomplete; in checked studies, under half of the missing clones stem from an unresolved V gene, and the remainder is unexplained. V and J calls and clone size follow that table, whereas D and trimming were derived from the DNA. The sample table holds approximately 200,000 clones, of which 75% to 85% were seen once. The top ten clonotypes cover roughly 12% of the sample.

On the study overall, not on this receptor specifically: The amount of clinical and demographic metadata varied by source and participant and was provided uncurated.

Based on the germline V gene (reference sequence), the CDR1 and CDR2 sequences are MNHEY and SMNVEV. Here V drops 0 bases and J drops 7 bases, and the junction holds 5 bases not matched to any gene. Counted from cysteine to phenylalanine, this CDR3 has 14 amino acids. Only the CDR3 portion is preserved as DNA: 42 bases, with reading frame beginning at the first base. Enrolling through a virtual design, the prospective study's participants ranged in age from roughly 18 to 89 years and lived across roughly 24 United States geographic areas. Cohort assignment in the prospective study relied on participant-reported clinical history from a screening survey and a study questionnaire. Recovered participants in ImmuneRACE Cohort 3 were defined as having two consecutive negative NP/OP PCR tests, clearance from a healthcare professional, or resolution of symptoms. Mobile phlebotomists in the prospective study collected whole blood, serum and a nasopharyngeal or oropharyngeal swab from every participant. Over a roughly 2-month period, participants in the prospective study had the option of providing additional blood draws and questionnaires. Before DNA extraction, blood samples from the prospective study were shipped at room temperature or frozen.

In the case of this clone: Its antigen is not yet known. The input lacks base qualities; no much larger clone sits a single base away.

Sequenced material: PBMCs or T cells enriched from blood (not recorded which). The chain is assembled from TRBV27 and TRBJ2-5, with TRBD1 matching 7 junction bases. The sequence was obtained from a man in his forties or fifties who had recovered from COVID-19. In nucleotides, the sequence is TGTGCCAGCAGTTTATCTCCCGGACAGGCGACCCAGTACTTC. Its protein product is CASSLSPGQATQYF.